A selection of T cell receptor beta chains follows, all from one sample in a study of cytomegalovirus exposure and HLA in healthy donors. The method was immunoSEQ multiplex PCR; TCRdb's version includes in-frame clones alone and lacks a portion of them. Counted here are 150,000 to 200,000 clones, roughly 71% occurring once; the ten biggest clones make up less than 1.6%. The sequencing sample was made of PBMCs. Receptors originate from a girl aged 10-17 years in good health and CMV-seronegative. The CDR3 runs from the conserved cysteine through the conserved F or W. D genes are given only for firm matches. Clone size, where shown, is once, few, many, or a class for clones that have expanded.

j_gene | abundance | d_gene | v_gene | CDR3aa | CDR3nt
TRBJ1-1 | . | . | TRBV11-1 | CASSTNGLMNTEAFF | TGTGCCAGCAGTACTAACGGACTGATGAACACTGAAGCTTTCTTT
TRBJ1-4 | . | TRBD1 | TRBV7-9 | CASSPGQADYEKLFF | TGTGCCAGCAGCCCGGGACAGGCAGATTATGAAAAACTGTTTTTT
TRBJ1-4 | few | . | TRBV4-1 | CASSQGRSEKLFF | TGCGCCAGCAGCCAGGGGAGGAGTGAAAAACTGTTTTTT
TRBJ2-1 | . | TRBD1 | TRBV6-5 | CASSYGAGGFEQFF | TGTGCCAGCAGTTACGGGGCAGGGGGCTTTGAGCAGTTCTTC
TRBJ2-3 | . | . | TRBV10-3 | CAITPGLGADTQYF | TGTGCCATCACCCCGGGACTCGGAGCAGATACGCAGTATTTT
TRBJ2-5 | . | TRBD1 | TRBV2 | CASSSGTGRETQYF | TGTGCCAGCAGTTCCGGGACAGGAAGGGAGACCCAGTACTTC
TRBJ1-1 | once | . | TRBV6-5 | CASSLGPGGREAFF | TGTGCCAGCAGTTTGGGTCCGGGGGGCCGTGAAGCTTTCTTT
TRBJ2-7 | . | . | TRBV15 | CATSRATDRSEQYF | TGTGCCACCAGCAGAGCGACAGATAGGTCGGAGCAGTACTTC
TRBJ1-2 | . | TRBD1 | TRBV6-1 | CASEANQGANYGYTF | TGTGCCAGCGAGGCAAACCAGGGGGCTAACTATGGCTACACCTTC
TRBJ1-1 | once | TRBD1 | TRBV5-1 | CASSFILRQGAGSEAFF | TGCGCCAGCAGCTTCATATTGCGACAGGGGGCAGGCTCTGAAGCTTTCTTT
TRBJ1-6 | once | TRBD1 | TRBV6-1 | CAARGQSSYNSPLHF | TGTGCCGCCCGGGGACAGAGCTCCTATAATTCACCCCTCCACTTT
TRBJ1-2 | few | TRBD1 | TRBV6-6 | CATQGVANYGYTF | TGTGCCACCCAGGGGGTAGCTAACTATGGCTACACCTTC
TRBJ1-6 | . | . | TRBV5-1 | CASSLGDGDSPLHF | TGCGCCAGCAGCTTGGGTGACGGGGATTCACCCCTCCACTTT
TRBJ1-1 | . | TRBD1 | TRBV28 | CASSFKDRGGGDTEAFF | TGTGCCAGCAGTTTCAAAGATCGAGGGGGCGGGGATACTGAAGCTTTCTTT
TRBJ2-7 | . | TRBD2 | TRBV9 | CASSPHSGGAGYEQYF | TGTGCCAGCAGCCCCCACAGCGGGGGGGCTGGGTACGAGCAGTACTTC
TRBJ1-6 | . | . | TRBV7-9 | CASSPGETLRPLHF | TGTGCCAGCAGCCCCGGCGAGACTCTTCGACCCCTCCACTTT
TRBJ1-1 | . | TRBD1 | TRBV7-6 | CASSSPGGTEAFF | TGTGCCAGCAGCTCCCCAGGGGGAACTGAAGCTTTCTTT
TRBJ2-5 | . | TRBD2 | TRBV5-4 | CASSLGAGEETQHF | TGTGCCAGCAGCTTGGGAGCGGGGGAAGAGACCCAGCACTTC
TRBJ1-5 | . | . | TRBV19 | CASSIVEVTQPQHF | TGTGCCAGTAGTATAGTAGAGGTGACGCAGCCCCAGCATTTT
TRBJ2-3 | . | TRBD1 | TRBV13 | CASSLGRQGITPDTQYF | TGTGCCAGCAGCTTAGGCCGACAGGGGATTACACCAGATACGCAGTATTTT
TRBJ1-6 | . | . | TRBV5-1 | CASSLRDGSPLHF | TGCGCCAGCAGCTTACGGGATGGGTCACCCCTCCACTTT
TRBJ1-5 | . | . | TRBV30 | CAWSVAGDVFQPQHF | TGTGCCTGGAGTGTTGCAGGGGACGTTTTTCAGCCCCAGCATTTT
TRBJ1-1 | . | . | TRBV11-2 | CASSFREAMGTEAFF | TGTGCCAGCAGCTTCAGGGAAGCGATGGGCACTGAAGCTTTCTTT
TRBJ1-2 | . | . | TRBV12-5 | CASGFGGNYGYTF | TGTGCTAGTGGTTTTGGGGGGAACTATGGCTACACCTTC
TRBJ1-2 | few | . | TRBV7-2 | CASSLDRQRSYGYTF | TGTGCCAGCAGCTTAGATAGGCAGCGAAGTTATGGCTACACCTTC
TRBJ1-3 | . | TRBD1 | TRBV5-1 | CASSFQGAGNTIYF | TGCGCCAGCAGCTTCCAGGGGGCTGGAAACACCATATATTTT
TRBJ1-2 | . | . | TRBV5-1 | CASSPMVGGADGDGYTF | TGCGCCAGCAGCCCCATGGTCGGGGGGGCCGACGGGGATGGCTACACCTTC
TRBJ1-5 | . | . | TRBV30 | CAWSWGDQPQHF | TGTGCCTGGAGTTGGGGGGATCAGCCCCAGCATTTT
TRBJ1-1 | . | . | TRBV5-1 | CASATGRNTEAFF | TGCGCCAGCGCTACAGGGAGGAACACTGAAGCTTTCTTT
TRBJ1-5 | few | TRBD1 | TRBV7-8 | CASSGTGVYSNQPQHF | TGTGCCAGCAGCGGGACAGGGGTGTATAGCAATCAGCCCCAGCATTTT
TRBJ1-1 | . | . | TRBV19 | CASSRTAQNTEAFF | TGTGCCAGTAGTAGGACAGCCCAAAACACTGAAGCTTTCTTT
TRBJ1-4 | . | TRBD1 | TRBV19 | CASLKTPTGWENEKLFF | TGTGCCAGTTTAAAGACCCCGACAGGGTGGGAAAATGAAAAACTGTTTTTT
TRBJ1-3 | . | . | TRBV5-4 | CASSLFTDTSGNTIYF | TGTGCCAGCAGCTTGTTCACAGACACCTCTGGAAACACCATATATTTT
TRBJ2-3 | few | . | TRBV29-1 | CSVQPLGAVTQYF | TGCAGCGTTCAACCATTAGGGGCAGTTACGCAGTATTTT
TRBJ2-7 | few | TRBD2 | TRBV30 | CAWSVKVAGGRDEQYF | TGTGCCTGGAGTGTGAAGGTAGCGGGGGGTCGTGACGAGCAGTACTTC
TRBJ1-1 | . | . | TRBV20-1 | CSARLNTEAFF | TGCAGTGCTAGACTAAACACTGAAGCTTTCTTT
TRBJ2-1 | few | . | TRBV5-1 | CASSLEGSYNEQFF | TGCGCCAGCAGCTTGGAGGGGTCCTACAATGAGCAGTTCTTC
TRBJ2-1 | . | . | TRBV19 | CASSTRRLLVYNEQFF | TGTGCCAGTAGTACACGGAGGCTGCTGGTTTACAATGAGCAGTTCTTC
TRBJ1-1 | few | TRBD1 | TRBV5-6 | CASTVPSTGETEAFF | TGTGCCAGCACCGTTCCTTCGACAGGGGAAACTGAAGCTTTCTTT
TRBJ2-7 | . | . | TRBV13 | CASSLGLGGHRYEQYF | TGTGCCAGCAGCTTAGGCCTGGGGGGGCATCGGTACGAGCAGTACTTC
TRBJ2-1 | . | . | TRBV7-9 | CATERRDAYNEQFF | TGTGCCACGGAGCGGAGGGACGCCTACAATGAGCAGTTCTTC
TRBJ1-1 | . | . | TRBV10-3 | CAISESGGGRAFF | TGTGCCATCAGTGAGTCTGGTGGAGGGAGAGCTTTCTTT
TRBJ2-2 | . | TRBD2 | TRBV6-6 | CASTSPLAGKGELFF | TGTGCCAGCACCTCACCCCTAGCGGGGAAAGGGGAGCTGTTTTTT
TRBJ2-1 | . | TRBD2 | TRBV6-5 | CASSYASGGALNEQFF | TGTGCCAGCAGTTACGCGAGCGGGGGGGCCCTGAATGAGCAGTTCTTC
TRBJ2-2 | . | . | TRBV2 | CASTVTSGELFF | TGTGCCAGCACCGTAACAAGCGGGGAGCTGTTTTTT
TRBJ2-1 | once | TRBD2 | TRBV5-6 | CASSLAGGGQFF | TGTGCCAGCAGCTTGGCGGGGGGTGGGCAGTTCTTC
TRBJ1-5 | . | TRBD1 | TRBV29-1 | CSTYDREARQPQHF | TGCAGCACCTATGACAGGGAAGCCCGGCAGCCCCAGCATTTT
TRBJ1-4 | . | . | TRBV7-9 | CASSLEGAVPNEKLFF | TGTGCCAGCAGCTTAGAAGGGGCAGTCCCTAATGAAAAACTGTTTTTT
TRBJ2-5 | . | . | TRBV27 | CASSLSPDGGFGETQYF | TGTGCCAGCAGTTTATCGCCTGACGGGGGTTTTGGAGAGACCCAGTACTTC
TRBJ2-7 | . | TRBD1 | TRBV7-9 | CASSSRTGGYEQYF | TGTGCCAGCAGCTCCAGGACAGGGGGCTACGAGCAGTACTTC